This T cell receptor beta chain was captured by sequencing in a study of lymphopenia after photon versus proton radiotherapy (dated by TCRdb to about 2019). Study-wide context: In patients with gastrointestinal tumors who developed high-grade lymphopenia, the study compared the immunological effects of photon radiation therapy with those of proton radiation therapy. A cohort of some 20 patients with gastrointestinal tumors who received either photon or proton therapy and subsequently developed lymphopenia was included. The goal of the study was to describe how the two radiation modalities differ in their effects on the immune system.

With regard to this clone: Its specific antigen is unknown. The input lacks base qualities; no much larger clone sits a single base away.

V sheds 6 bases and J sheds 5 bases, leaving 13 bases between their ends. Including cysteine and phenylalanine, the CDR3 has 13 amino acids. Kept here is only the CDR3 DNA, which spans 39 bases and is read in frame from base 1. From the germline V gene (reference sequence), CDR1 is SGHAT and CDR2 is FQDESV. On the study overall, not on this receptor specifically: After the lymphocyte count nadir, oligoclonal expansion, especially of CD8+ Temra cells, was observed in photon-treated repertoires, and the drop in diversity was driven by this expansion. The survival association was examined only in patients who died, and the authors described better survival with proton therapy as a possibility, not as a demonstrated result. During treatment, patients who received proton therapy stayed relatively stable, whereas patients who received photon therapy lost naive T cells and TCR diversity and gained effector/memory populations. Across the cohort, a larger post-nadir drop in TCR diversity was inversely correlated with overall survival time among patients who died.

The library was built by means of the immunoSEQ multiplex PCR assay. Deep sequencing of rearranged TCR beta loci, alongside multiparametric flow cytometry, was used to profile T cell repertoires. TCRdb carries this immuneACCESS record with in-frame sequences only. Its versions omit some clonotypes, under half of them owing to an unresolved V gene in the studies checked, with the rest unexplained. The sample table shows about 40,000 clones, and over 65% are seen once. The ten largest clones take up 2.9% of the sample. The specimen comprised peripheral blood, sampled from a patient treated with photon-based radiotherapy. Recombination joined TRBV11-1 with TRBJ2-5, with a weak D call of TRBD2 (6 bases match). The sequence was obtained from a man aged 45 to 65 with gastric cancer. DNA sequence: TGTGCCAGCAGTTTGGGACTTCGGGAGACCCAGTACTTC. Its translation reads: CASSLGLRETQYF. Joined to the reference TRBV11-1 and TRBJ2-5 proteins, this CDR3 gives the full variable domain: EAEVAQSPRYKITEKSQAVAFWCDPISGHATLYWYRQILGQGPELLVQFQDESVVDDSQLPKDRFSAERLKGVDSTLKIQPAELGDSAMYLCASSLGLRETQYFGPGTRLLVL.